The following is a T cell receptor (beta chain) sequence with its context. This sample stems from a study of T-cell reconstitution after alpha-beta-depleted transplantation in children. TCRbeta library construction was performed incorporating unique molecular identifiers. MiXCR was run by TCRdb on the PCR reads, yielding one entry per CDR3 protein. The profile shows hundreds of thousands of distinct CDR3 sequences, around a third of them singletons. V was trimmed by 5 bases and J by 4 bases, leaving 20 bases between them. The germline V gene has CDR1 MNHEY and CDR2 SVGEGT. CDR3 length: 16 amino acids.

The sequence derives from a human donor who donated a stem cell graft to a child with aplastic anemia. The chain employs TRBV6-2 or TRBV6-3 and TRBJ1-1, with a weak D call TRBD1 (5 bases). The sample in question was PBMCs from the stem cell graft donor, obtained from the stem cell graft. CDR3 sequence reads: CASSHHRWSPGTEAFF. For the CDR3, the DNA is TGTGCCAGCAGTCACCACAGGTGGAGCCCGGGCACTGAAGCTTTCTTT.